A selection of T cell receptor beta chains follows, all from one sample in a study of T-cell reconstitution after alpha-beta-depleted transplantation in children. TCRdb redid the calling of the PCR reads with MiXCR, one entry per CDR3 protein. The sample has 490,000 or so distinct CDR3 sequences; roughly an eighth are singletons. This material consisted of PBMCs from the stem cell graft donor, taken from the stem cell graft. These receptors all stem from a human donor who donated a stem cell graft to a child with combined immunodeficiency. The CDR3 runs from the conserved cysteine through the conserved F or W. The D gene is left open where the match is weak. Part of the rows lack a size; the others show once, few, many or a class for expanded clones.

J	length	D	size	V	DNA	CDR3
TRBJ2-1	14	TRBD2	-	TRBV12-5	TGTGCTACCTCACTAGCGGGAGTTTACAATGAGCAGTTCTTC	CATSLAGVYNEQFF
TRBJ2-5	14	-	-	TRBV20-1	TGCAGTGCTAGACTCATTCGGGGCTTGGAGACCCAGTACTTC	CSARLIRGLETQYF
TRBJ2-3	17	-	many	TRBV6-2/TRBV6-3	TGTGCCAGCAGTTACTCGTACCTAGCGCTTAGCACAGATACGCAGTATTTT	CASSYSYLALSTDTQYF
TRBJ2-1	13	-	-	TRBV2	TGTGCCAGCAGTGAAGCGAACTACAATGAGCAGTTCTTC	CASSEANYNEQFF
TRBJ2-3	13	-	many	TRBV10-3	TGTGCCATCAGAAGCAGGGACACAGATACGCAGTATTTT	CAIRSRDTDTQYF
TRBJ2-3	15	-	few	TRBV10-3	TGTGCCATCAGTGGAAGGGCCCGTCGTACAGATACGCAGTATTTT	CAISGRARRTDTQYF
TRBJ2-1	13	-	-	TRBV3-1	TGTGCCAGCAGAAACGGACAGTACAATGAGCAGTTCTTC	CASRNGQYNEQFF
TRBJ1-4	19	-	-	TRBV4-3	TGCGCCAGCAGCCAAGATCTATTTGTGGGCCAAGTAACTAATGAAAAACTGTTTTTT	CASSQDLFVGQVTNEKLFF
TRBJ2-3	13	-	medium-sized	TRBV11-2	TGTGCCAGCATTCGATCAGGGTACGATACGCAGTATTTT	CASIRSGYDTQYF
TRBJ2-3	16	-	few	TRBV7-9	TGTGCCAGCAGCTTACGGACGGGCTTTGGCACAGATACGCAGTATTTT	CASSLRTGFGTDTQYF
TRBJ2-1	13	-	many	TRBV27	TGTGCCGTGACTAGTTTCTCCTACAATGAGCAGTTCTTC	CAVTSFSYNEQFF
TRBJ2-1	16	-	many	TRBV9	TGTGCCAGCAGCGTAGTTGGTTACAGGGAGAACAATGAGCAGTTCTTC	CASSVVGYRENNEQFF
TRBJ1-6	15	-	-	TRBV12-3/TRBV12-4	TGTGCCAGCAGTTCCAGCGAAGGCGTGAATTCACCCCTCCACTTT	CASSSSEGVNSPLHF
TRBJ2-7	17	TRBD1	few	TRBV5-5	TGTGCCAGCAGCTTGGGAACATCCGGGACAGGGGTCTACGAGCAGTACTTC	CASSLGTSGTGVYEQYF
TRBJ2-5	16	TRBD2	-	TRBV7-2	TGTGCCAGCAGCCGACGACTAGCGGGGGTTCTAGAGACCCAGTACTTC	CASSRRLAGVLETQYF
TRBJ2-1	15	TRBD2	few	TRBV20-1	TGCAGTGCTAGAGATCCCCTAGCGGGCGGCAATGAGCAGTTCTTC	CSARDPLAGGNEQFF
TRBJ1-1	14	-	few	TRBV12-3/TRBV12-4	TGTGCCAGCAGTTCCGCGGGTTGGGTCACTGAAGCTTTCTTT	CASSSAGWVTEAFF
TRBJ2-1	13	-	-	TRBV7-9	TGTGCCAGCAGAGACTCCTCCTACAATGAGCAGTTCTTC	CASRDSSYNEQFF
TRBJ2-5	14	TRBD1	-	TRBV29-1	TGCAGCGTCTGGGACAGGGGGAGCCAAGAGACCCAGTACTTC	CSVWDRGSQETQYF
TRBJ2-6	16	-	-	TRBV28	TGTGCCAGCAGCCGGGACGTCCGGTATGGGGCCAACGTCCTGACTTTC	CASSRDVRYGANVLTF
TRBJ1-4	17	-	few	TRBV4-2	TGTGCCAGCAGCCAAGAACCATTGAGGGTCGGCGATGAAAAACTGTTTTTT	CASSQEPLRVGDEKLFF
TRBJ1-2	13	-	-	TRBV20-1	TGCAGTGCTAGAGAAGGGACGGACTATGGCTACACCTTC	CSAREGTDYGYTF
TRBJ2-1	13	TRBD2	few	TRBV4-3	TGCGCCAGCAGCCAGGGACTAGGAGGTGAGCAGTTCTTC	CASSQGLGGEQFF
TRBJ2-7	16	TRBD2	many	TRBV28	TGTGCCAGCATTCCCGGACTAGCGGGAGTCAAATACGAGCAGTACTTC	CASIPGLAGVKYEQYF
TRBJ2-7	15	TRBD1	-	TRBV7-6	TGTGCCAGCAGCTTGGACGGGACAGGGAATGGCGAGCAGTACTTC	CASSLDGTGNGEQYF
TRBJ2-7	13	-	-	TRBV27	TGTGCCAGCAGTGAGGGCTTACCCCTCGAGCAGTACTTC	CASSEGLPLEQYF
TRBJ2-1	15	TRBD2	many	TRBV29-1	TGCAGCGTTGAAAAGACTAGCGGGAGGGCTGGTGAGCAGTTCTTC	CSVEKTSGRAGEQFF
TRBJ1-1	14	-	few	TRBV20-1	TGCAGTGCTAGGAGGCCAGGGTGGTATGCTGAAGCTTTCTTT	CSARRPGWYAEAFF
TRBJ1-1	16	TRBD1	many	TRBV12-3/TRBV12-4	TGTGCCAGCAGTAGACAGGGTCGTGGGAGGGGCACTGAAGCTTTCTTT	CASSRQGRGRGTEAFF
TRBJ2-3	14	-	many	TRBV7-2	TGTGCCAGCTCCATTGGTGGGTCCACAGATACGCAGTATTTT	CASSIGGSTDTQYF
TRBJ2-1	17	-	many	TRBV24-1	TGTGCCACCAGTGAGCCGGGACGGGGGCGCACCTACAATGAGCAGTTCTTC	CATSEPGRGRTYNEQFF
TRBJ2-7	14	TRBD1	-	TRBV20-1	TGCAGTGCTGCCGGGACAGGGGGTTACAACGAGCAGTACTTC	CSAAGTGGYNEQYF
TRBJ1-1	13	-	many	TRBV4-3	TGCGCCAGCAGCCAATCGTGGAACACTGAAGCTTTCTTT	CASSQSWNTEAFF
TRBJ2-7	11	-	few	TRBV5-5	TGTGCCAGCAGCCCAGGAATCGAGCAGTACTTC	CASSPGIEQYF
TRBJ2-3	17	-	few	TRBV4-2	TGTGCCAGCAGCCAACGACAGCTTAGCGGACTCACAGATACGCAGTATTTT	CASSQRQLSGLTDTQYF
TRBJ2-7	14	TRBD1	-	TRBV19	TGTGCCAGTACTCCGGGACAGGGGGCGGAGGAGCAGTACTTC	CASTPGQGAEEQYF
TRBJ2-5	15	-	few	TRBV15	TGTGCCACCAGCAAGCCCATGCTAGTACAGGAGACCCAGTACTTC	CATSKPMLVQETQYF
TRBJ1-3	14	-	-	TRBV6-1	TGTGCCAGCAGTCGTAGGGACTCTGGAAACACCATATATTTT	CASSRRDSGNTIYF
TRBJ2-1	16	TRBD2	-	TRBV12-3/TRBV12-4	TGTGCCAGCAGGCCTAGCGGGGGGGATATAGGTAATGAGCAGTTCTTC	CASRPSGGDIGNEQFF
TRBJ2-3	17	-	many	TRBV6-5	TGTGCCAGCAGTTACTCGAGGTTAGCGATCGAGGAAGATACGCAGTATTTT	CASSYSRLAIEEDTQYF
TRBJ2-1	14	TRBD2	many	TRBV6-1	TGTGCCAGTATTAGCGGGAGCTCCTACAATGAGCAGTTCTTC	CASISGSSYNEQFF
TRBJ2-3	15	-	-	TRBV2	TGTGCCAGCAGCGAACTAGTAGTTGGTGCAGATACGCAGTATTTT	CASSELVVGADTQYF
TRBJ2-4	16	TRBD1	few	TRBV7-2	TGTGCCAGCAGCCCCCCAGGGGGTAGGGGATCGAACATTCAGTACTTC	CASSPPGGRGSNIQYF
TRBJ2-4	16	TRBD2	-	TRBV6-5	TGTGCCAGCAGTTCGCTGACGGATGGGGGGGAGGACATTCAGTACTTC	CASSSLTDGGEDIQYF
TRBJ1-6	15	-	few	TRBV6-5	TGTGCCAGCAGTTACGGGGCATTCTATAATTCACCCCTCCACTTT	CASSYGAFYNSPLHF
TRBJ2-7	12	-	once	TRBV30	TGTGCCTGCCAGCTGGGACCCTACGAGCAGTACTTC	CACQLGPYEQYF
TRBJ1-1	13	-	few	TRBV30	TGTGCCTGGAGTGTGGAGGCTGACACTGAAGCTTTCTTT	CAWSVEADTEAFF
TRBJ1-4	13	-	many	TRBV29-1	TGCAGCGTTGCGGACAGTATTAATGAAAAACTGTTTTTT	CSVADSINEKLFF
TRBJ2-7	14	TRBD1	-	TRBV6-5	TGTGCCAGCAGTTATGGGACAGGGGGCGAGGAGCAGTACTTC	CASSYGTGGEEQYF
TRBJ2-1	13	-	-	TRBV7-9	TGTGCCAGCAGCTTAGCGTCCGGGGATGAGCAGTTCTTC	CASSLASGDEQFF
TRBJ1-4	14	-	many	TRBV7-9	TGTGCCAGCAGCCGGGATTGGGGGGATGAAAAACTGTTTTTT	CASSRDWGDEKLFF
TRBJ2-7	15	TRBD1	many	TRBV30	TGTGCCTGGAGTGTTGGGGGAACAGGGGGCTACGAGCAGTACTTC	CAWSVGGTGGYEQYF
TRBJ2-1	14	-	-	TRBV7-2	TGTGCCAGCAGCTTAGAGGTTTTGGGAGATGAGCAGTTCTTC	CASSLEVLGDEQFF